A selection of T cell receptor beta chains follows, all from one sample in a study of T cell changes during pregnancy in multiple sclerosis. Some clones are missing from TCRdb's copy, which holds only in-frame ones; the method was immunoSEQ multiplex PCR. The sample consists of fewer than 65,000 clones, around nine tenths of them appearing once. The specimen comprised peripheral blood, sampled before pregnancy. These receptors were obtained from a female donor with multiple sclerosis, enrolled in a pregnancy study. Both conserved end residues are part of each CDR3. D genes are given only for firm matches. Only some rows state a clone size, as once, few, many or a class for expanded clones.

cdr3_aa: CASRLQGPSTDTQYF
cdr3_nt: TGTGCCAGCAGGCTCCAGGGGCCAAGCACAGATACGCAGTATTTT
clone_size: -
j_call: TRBJ2-3
v_call: TRBV2
d_call: -

cdr3_aa: CASSRVLDTQYF
cdr3_nt: TGCGCCAGCAGCCGGGTTCTGGATACGCAGTATTTT
clone_size: -
j_call: TRBJ2-3
v_call: TRBV5-1
d_call: -

cdr3_aa: CASIDRTYPSGNTIYF
cdr3_nt: TGTGCCAGCATCGACAGGACCTACCCCTCTGGAAACACCATATATTTT
clone_size: -
j_call: TRBJ1-3
v_call: TRBV5-4
d_call: -

cdr3_aa: CASSPPGTGTRYTF
cdr3_nt: TGTGCCAGCAGCCCACCCGGGACAGGGACGCGCTACACCTTC
clone_size: -
j_call: TRBJ1-2
v_call: TRBV7-2
d_call: TRBD1

cdr3_aa: CASSLGRGAVSGANVLTF
cdr3_nt: TGTGCCAGCAGCTTAGGACGGGGGGCCGTCTCTGGGGCCAACGTCCTGACTTTC
clone_size: -
j_call: TRBJ2-6
v_call: TRBV7-3
d_call: -

cdr3_aa: CASSVDTGPFGTGELFF
cdr3_nt: TGTGCCAGCAGCGTAGATACAGGGCCATTTGGGACCGGGGAGCTGTTTTTT
clone_size: -
j_call: TRBJ2-2
v_call: TRBV9
d_call: -

cdr3_aa: CASSFQGQPLEAFF
cdr3_nt: TGTGCCAGCAGTTTCCAGGGGCAGCCGCTGGAAGCTTTCTTT
clone_size: -
j_call: TRBJ1-1
v_call: TRBV27
d_call: -

cdr3_aa: CSVVGGTGNTIYF
cdr3_nt: TGCAGCGTTGTCGGGGGGACTGGAAACACCATATATTTT
clone_size: -
j_call: TRBJ1-3
v_call: TRBV29-1
d_call: -

cdr3_aa: CASRQGGRGDYGYTF
cdr3_nt: TGTGCCAGCAGACAGGGGGGACGGGGAGACTATGGCTACACCTTC
clone_size: -
j_call: TRBJ1-2
v_call: TRBV28
d_call: TRBD1

cdr3_aa: CASSPGQGGGKNQPQHF
cdr3_nt: TGCGCCAGCAGCCCTGGACAGGGCGGGGGAAAGAATCAGCCCCAGCATTTT
clone_size: -
j_call: TRBJ1-5
v_call: TRBV5-1
d_call: TRBD1

cdr3_aa: CASRGQAYGYTF
cdr3_nt: TGTGCCAGCAGGGGACAGGCCTATGGCTACACCTTC
clone_size: -
j_call: TRBJ1-2
v_call: TRBV6-1
d_call: TRBD1

cdr3_aa: CASSDGGLQPQHF
cdr3_nt: TGTGCCAGCAGTGATGGGGGACTTCAGCCCCAGCATTTT
clone_size: once
j_call: TRBJ1-5
v_call: TRBV2
d_call: -

cdr3_aa: CASSSTSGGDEQFF
cdr3_nt: TGTGCCAGCAGTTCGACTAGCGGGGGAGATGAGCAGTTCTTC
clone_size: -
j_call: TRBJ2-1
v_call: TRBV6-4
d_call: TRBD2

cdr3_aa: CSARVIEKLFF
cdr3_nt: TGCAGTGCTAGAGTCATTGAAAAACTGTTTTTT
clone_size: -
j_call: TRBJ1-4
v_call: TRBV20-1
d_call: -